What follows is one TCR beta chain and its context. This entry belongs to a study of CD8 T cells in ankylosing spondylitis. TCRdb processed the 5' RACE reads anew with MiXCR; each CDR3 protein has one entry. The sample includes about 340,000 distinct CDR3 sequences, 20% to 25% of them seen just once. The CDR3 has 14 amino acids. CDR1 is LNHDA, CDR2 SQIVND, per germline (reference sequence). The germline V and J ends were trimmed by 7 bases and 5 bases, with 15 bases remaining between them. The receptor comes from a male donor with ankylosing spondylitis or in good health (not recorded which). The specimen sequenced was blood, either unsorted or a sorted T cell fraction (not recorded which). The V gene is TRBV19, the J gene TRBJ2-1; D unclear. Here the CDR3 reads CASNLDPYHNEQFF. CDR3 nucleotide sequence: TGTGCCAGTAATCTGGACCCTTACCACAATGAGCAGTTCTTC. The complete variable domain, with remaining parts taken from reference TRBV19 and TRBJ2-1, reads DGGITQSPKYLFRKEGQNVTLSCEQNLNHDAMYWYRQDPGQGLRLIYYSQIVNDFQKGDIAEGYSVSREKKESFPLTVTSAQKNPTAFYLCASNLDPYHNEQFFGPGTRLTVL.